Listed here is a single TCR beta chain. This specimen belongs to a study of CD8 T cells in Susac syndrome. Germline CDR1 reads LGHNA; CDR2 reads YSLEER. This CDR3 contains 14 residues. Trimming took 0 bases from V and 2 from J, leaving 5 bases between them. The RNA, roughly 0.45 to 1 ug, was put through reverse transcription using random hexamers. TCRdb fed the immunoSEQ multiplex PCR reads into MiXCR, producing one record per CDR3 protein. This sample has some 300,000 distinct CDR3 sequences, with approximately 85% found just once. The V and J genes are TRBV4-3 and TRBJ2-1; D ambiguous. The receptor was isolated from a human donor with multiple sclerosis. Material for sequencing was CD8+ T cells from PBMCs. CDR3 residues: CASSQDATYNEQFF. For the CDR3, the DNA is TGCGCCAGCAGCCAAGACGCGACCTACAATGAGCAGTTCTTC.